These T cell receptor beta chains were read from a single sample in a study of CD8 T cells in cerebrospinal fluid in Alzheimer's disease. No DNA is given; TCRdb re-called the 10x single-cell sequencing reads and lists each CDR3 protein once. The data show 400 to 500 distinct CDR3 sequences, and the top ten clones hold around 40%. The specimen was cerebrospinal fluid. All receptors come from a human donor with Parkinson's disease. The CDR3 runs from the conserved cysteine through the conserved F or W. Fields, in order: J gene, clone size, V gene, CDR3 protein. Clone size appears in some rows only: once, few, many, or a class for an expanded clone.

j_gene: TRBJ2-2
abundance: medium-sized
v_gene: TRBV30
CDR3aa: CAWSPGGDNTGELFF

j_gene: TRBJ2-7
abundance: medium-sized
v_gene: TRBV5-1
CDR3aa: CASRGGEGASYEQYF

j_gene: TRBJ2-2
abundance: medium-sized
v_gene: TRBV6-2/TRBV6-3
CDR3aa: CASSVGFRTFGNTGELFF

j_gene: TRBJ1-5
abundance: medium-sized
v_gene: TRBV12-3/TRBV12-4
CDR3aa: CASSRQGRVNQPQHF

j_gene: TRBJ2-7
abundance: medium-sized
v_gene: TRBV20-1
CDR3aa: CSARDPGAPSSFYEQYF

j_gene: TRBJ2-3
abundance: medium-sized
v_gene: TRBV12-3/TRBV12-4
CDR3aa: CASRGTGMTDTQYF

j_gene: TRBJ2-4
abundance: large
v_gene: TRBV5-1
CDR3aa: CASSFQGGKNIQYF

j_gene: TRBJ2-1
abundance: medium-sized
v_gene: TRBV4-1
CDR3aa: CASSQEGTNEQFF

j_gene: TRBJ1-6
abundance: medium-sized
v_gene: TRBV4-3
CDR3aa: CASSQDWGTVHSPLHF

j_gene: TRBJ1-4
abundance: large
v_gene: TRBV29-1
CDR3aa: CSVGNGGTEKLFF

j_gene: TRBJ1-4
abundance: NA
v_gene: TRBV2
CDR3aa: CASSEAGQGRANEKLFF

j_gene: TRBJ2-7
abundance: medium-sized
v_gene: TRBV5-1
CDR3aa: CASSPAEGLNYEQYF

j_gene: TRBJ1-1
abundance: medium-sized
v_gene: TRBV6-5
CDR3aa: CASSYSFGVFNTEAFF

j_gene: TRBJ2-7
abundance: medium-sized
v_gene: TRBV2
CDR3aa: CASMQGWEQYF

j_gene: TRBJ1-2
abundance: NA
v_gene: TRBV6-1
CDR3aa: CVSSPGQGVGGYTF

j_gene: TRBJ1-2
abundance: medium-sized
v_gene: TRBV19
CDR3aa: CASIPRQRNYGYTF

j_gene: TRBJ1-1
abundance: medium-sized
v_gene: TRBV5-1
CDR3aa: CASTDRGNTEAFF

j_gene: TRBJ2-5
abundance: NA
v_gene: TRBV10-3
CDR3aa: CAIRPGQGEETQYF

j_gene: TRBJ1-5
abundance: medium-sized
v_gene: TRBV4-1
CDR3aa: CASSQDMGGAGQPQHF

j_gene: TRBJ2-7
abundance: medium-sized
v_gene: TRBV2
CDR3aa: CASSRDFRNEQYF

j_gene: TRBJ2-1
abundance: medium-sized
v_gene: TRBV6-2/TRBV6-3
CDR3aa: CASSYYLYNEQFF

j_gene: TRBJ2-7
abundance: medium-sized
v_gene: TRBV20-1
CDR3aa: CSATVPGGREQYF

j_gene: TRBJ1-4
abundance: large
v_gene: TRBV6-5
CDR3aa: CASSYDGDRGSGKLFF

j_gene: TRBJ2-2
abundance: large
v_gene: TRBV4-3
CDR3aa: CASLPIRDTGELFF

j_gene: TRBJ1-5
abundance: medium-sized
v_gene: TRBV20-1
CDR3aa: CSARGTGGGNQPQHF

j_gene: TRBJ1-2
abundance: medium-sized
v_gene: TRBV20-1
CDR3aa: CSATSGGPPGYGYTF